This T cell receptor beta chain was obtained from a study of T cells in Graves' hyperthyroidism and ophthalmopathy. Points on this clonotype: Just one base apart from a much larger clone, this may be a read error.

RNA transcripts provided the source from which TCR beta CDR3 regions were amplified. The HTBI primer set drove a first-round RT-PCR of the TCR CDR3. Each CDR3 protein gets one entry after TCRdb re-called the multiplex PCR reads with MiXCR. The sample comprises about 530,000 distinct CDR3 sequences, roughly 15% of which are singletons, and approximately 15% rests with the top ten. Germline V CDR1 and CDR2: SGHVS, FNYEAQ. V shed 2 bases and J 8 bases; nucleotides not matched to a gene: 7. The CDR3 spans 14 residues. The TCR originated in a woman aged 18-29 years with Graves' ophthalmopathy. The genes are TRBV7-6 and TRBJ2-3, with 7 bases matching TRBD1. Sequenced: blood. Written as DNA, the CDR3 is TGTGCCAGCAGCTTACGGACAGGACGGAGTACGCAGTATTTT. The encoded protein is CASSLRTGRSTQYF.